The T cell receptor (beta chain) described here comes from a study of CD8+CD57+ T cells in acquired aplastic anemia. Broader study findings: Around 29 shared CD8+ CDR3s appeared highly expressed within patients' immunodominant clones.

The template for TCR beta VDJ and CDR3 sequence profiling was genomic DNA. TCRdb called the reads again in MiXCR, with one record for every CDR3 protein. The sample lists 200,000 to 250,000 distinct CDR3 sequences; around half were seen once. Germline CDR1 and CDR2: SEHNR and FQNEAQ (reference sequence). The CDR3 runs to 18 residues. V lost 3 bases, J lost 0 bases, and 21 bases lay in between. Before being chosen for sequencing, patients had shown CD8+CD57+ cell expansion by flow cytometry. By the time of blood sampling, patients had still received no therapy. This clonotype was counted at least ten times. Its antigen is unknown.

The sequenced sample was sorted CD4+, CD8+, or CD8+CD57+ T cells (not recorded which) from PBMCs. The chain recombines TRBV7-9 with TRBJ2-7; D may be TRBD1 or TRBD2 (6 bases each). The clonotype comes from a human donor with aplastic anemia. DNA of the CDR3: TGTGCCAGCAGCTTGGGCGAAACCGGGGGCCCGAGCTCCTACGAGCAGTACTTC. Encoded protein: CASSLGETGGPSSYEQYF.